Listed here is a single TCR beta chain. Profiling relied on immunoSEQ multiplex PCR, and the TCRdb table lists in-frame clones only, not all of them. The sample has approximately 23,000 clones; about 90% are singletons. In germline, CDR1 is MGHRA, CDR2 YSYEKL. The ends lost 0 bases at V and 5 bases at J; junction bases unmatched: 16. The CDR3 is 18 residues long. The data derive from a study of T cell changes during pregnancy in multiple sclerosis. This TCR came from a female donor in good health, enrolled as a control in a pregnancy study. The specimen comprised CD4+ T cells from peripheral blood mononuclear cells, sampled in the third trimester of pregnancy. This sequence joins TRBV4-1 and TRBJ2-7; TRBD2 aligns across 7 bases. In DNA form, the CDR3 reads TGCGCCAGCAGCCAAGAAGGTGGTTGGGGGGGAGAAACCCACGAGCAGTACTTC. Translation gives CASSQEGGWGGETHEQYF.